Shown below are 15 T cell receptor beta chains from a single sample sequenced in a study of PD-L1 blockade in urothelial cancer. The table came from immunoSEQ multiplex PCR; TCRdb's copy has only in-frame clones and leaves some out. Among 55,000 to 70,000 clones, roughly 80% were seen once, and the ten largest hold approximately 4%. The specimen was PBMCs, collected around atezolizumab (anti-PD-L1) treatment. Receptor source: a man in his 70s with urothelial cancer.

The rearrangement joins TRBV19 to TRBJ2-7; TRBD2 agrees at 11 bases. Losses at the gene ends were 4 bases for V and 3 bases for J; bases not matched to a gene: 5. CDR3 length equals 15 residues. Germline V gene sequence: CDR1 LNHDA, CDR2 SQIVND (reference sequence). The CDR3 here is CASSTGTSGSYEQYF. The CDR3 nucleotides read TGTGCCAGTAGTACCGGGACTAGCGGAAGCTACGAGCAGTACTTC. Supplemented by reference TRBV19 and TRBJ2-7, the full variable domain reads DGGITQSPKYLFRKEGQNVTLSCEQNLNHDAMYWYRQDPGQGLRLIYYSQIVNDFQKGDIAEGYSVSREKKESFPLTVTSAQKNPTAFYLCASSTGTSGSYEQYFGPGTRLTVT.

The J gene is TRBJ1-2, the V gene TRBV9; 8 bases map to TRBD1. The CDR3 sequence is 14 residues long. The trim removed 0 bases at V and 2 bases at J, leaving 0 bases unmatched. Per the germline V gene, CDR1 is SGDLS and CDR2 is YYNGEE. The CDR3 bases are TGTGCCAGCAGCGTAGACAGGGGGAACTATGGCTACACCTTC. It specifies CASSVDRGNYGYTF.

CDR3 in amino acids: CASRTIEGAKYGYTF. The CDR3 DNA follows: TGTGCCAGTAGGACTATCGAGGGGGCGAAGTATGGCTACACCTTC. This chain uses TRBV19 with TRBJ1-2; the match to TRBD1 covers 7 bases. Germline V gene data show CDR1 as LNHDA and CDR2 as SQIVND (reference sequence). V was clipped by 6 bases and J by 5 bases; unmatched bases: 12. There are 15 residues in the CDR3. Looking up the rest from reference TRBV19 and TRBJ1-2 gives the full variable domain: DGGITQSPKYLFRKEGQNVTLSCEQNLNHDAMYWYRQDPGQGLRLIYYSQIVNDFQKGDIAEGYSVSREKKESFPLTVTSAQKNPTAFYLCASRTIEGAKYGYTFGSGTRLTVV.

The CDR3 DNA is TGTGCCAGCAGTCCGTCCCGGGACAGGGGCATATATTTT. This gives the protein CASSPSRDRGIYF. This chain links TRBV27 with TRBJ1-3; TRBD1 matches 10 bases. This CDR3 has 13 residues. Germline CDR1 MNHEY, CDR2 SMNVEV (reference sequence). V trimming: 5 bases; J trimming: 12 bases; junction bases outside the gene matches: 7.

CDR3 DNA: TGCGCCAGCAGCCCCCGACAGGGAGCCGGAAACACCATATATTTT. Translated: CASSPRQGAGNTIYF. This chain links TRBV5-1 with TRBJ1-3; 7 bases are shared with TRBD1. The germline V gene encodes CDR1 SGHRS and CDR2 YFSETQ. This CDR3 region has 15 residues. With V trimmed by 4 bases and J by 4 bases, 8 bases remained unmatched.

The genes are TRBV18 and TRBJ2-7; possible D gene TRBD2, 6 bases. Germline V gene sequence: CDR1 KGHSH, CDR2 LQKENI. The V gene lost 6 bases and the J gene lost 4 bases, with 19 bases spanning the gap. The CDR3 consists of 15 residues. The CDR3 nucleotides are TGTGCCAGCTCCCCTCCGTTTCTAGCGAGGTACGAGCAGTACTTC. Translation gives CASSPPFLARYEQYF.

The chain employs TRBV5-1 and TRBJ2-7; tentative D call: TRBD1 (6 bases). CDR1 and CDR2 (germline): SGHRS, YFSETQ. The CDR3 is made up of 12 amino acids. The V end was cut by 4 bases, the J end by 4 bases, with 9 bases between. The CDR3 DNA reads TGCGCCAGCAGCGCGGACAGTTACGAGCAGTACTTC. Translating gives CASSADSYEQYF.

The genes are TRBV5-8 and TRBJ2-1; 9 positions match TRBD1. With 0 bases clipped from V and 2 bases from J, the junction kept 0 bases outside the gene matches. There are 15 residues in the CDR3. CDR1 and CDR2 from the germline V gene are SGHTS and YDEGEE. CDR3 residues: CASSLGTGAYNEQFF. The CDR3 region has the DNA TGTGCCAGCAGCTTGGGGACAGGGGCCTACAATGAGCAGTTCTTC. Looking up the rest from reference TRBV5-8 and TRBJ2-1 gives the full variable domain: EAGVTQSPTHLIKTRGQQATLRCSPISGHTSVYWYQQALGLGLQFLLWYDEGEERNRGNFPPRFSGRQFPNYSSELNVNALELEDSALYLCASSLGTGAYNEQFFGPGTRLTVL.

This clone was seen just once. The chain links TRBV5-1 to TRBJ2-7; TRBD1 matches 7 bases. The CDR3 covers 16 residues. Germline V CDR1 and CDR2: SGHRS, YFSETQ. V trimming: 4 bases; J trimming: 2 bases; junction bases outside the gene matches: 12. The CDR3 region is CASSQVGTVGTYEQYF. CDR3 nucleotide sequence: TGCGCCAGCAGCCAGGTCGGGACAGTGGGGACCTACGAGCAGTACTTC. Full variable domain (missing parts from reference TRBV5-1 and TRBJ2-7): KAGVTQTPRYLIKTRGQQVTLSCSPISGHRSVSWYQQTPGQGLQFLFEYFSETQRNKGNFPGRFSGRQFSNSRSEMNVSTLELGDSALYLCASSQVGTVGTYEQYFGPGTRLTVT.

The chain has TRBV10-1 and TRBJ2-3, with TRBD2 matching over 10 bases. Germline lookup yields CDR1 WNHNN and CDR2 SYGVQD (reference sequence). The CDR3 totals 15 residues. V was clipped by 1 base and J by 3 bases; unmatched bases: 1. Here the CDR3 DNA reads TGCGCCAGCAGTGAGTTTAGCGGGAGGACAGATACGCAGTATTTT. Translating gives CASSEFSGRTDTQYF.

The V and J genes are TRBV19 and TRBJ1-1, with D unclear. The CDR3 has 14 amino acids. The germline gives CDR1 LNHDA, CDR2 SQIVND (reference sequence). Between the trimmed V and J ends, which lost 0 bases and 5 bases, there was a span of 10 bases. The chain's CDR3 is CASSIDNRVTEAFF. CDR3 sequence (DNA): TGTGCCAGTAGTATAGATAACAGAGTAACTGAAGCTTTCTTT.

The chain carries TRBV2 and TRBJ2-7; D is possibly TRBD1 (6 bases). The CDR3 extends over 14 amino acids. Trimming took off 6 bases at V and 1 base at J, with 13 bases between the two ends. From germline, CDR1 is SNHLY and CDR2 FYNNEI. The CDR3 is CASRKHRDSYEQYF. DNA for the CDR3: TGTGCCAGCAGGAAACACAGGGATTCCTACGAGCAGTACTTC. The complete variable domain, with remaining parts taken from reference TRBV2 and TRBJ2-7, reads EPEVTQTPSHQVTQMGQEVILRCVPISNHLYFYWYRQILGQKVEFLVSFYNNEISEKSEIFDDQFSVERPDGSNFTLKIRSTKLEDSAMYFCASRKHRDSYEQYFGPGTRLTVT.

The rearrangement uses TRBV6-5 and TRBJ2-5; D might be TRBD1 (7 bases). Trimming left V 5 bases short and J 5 bases short, with 12 bases between. The germline gives CDR1 MNHEY, CDR2 SVGAGI. CDR3 length equals 13 residues. The DNA of the CDR3 is TGTGCCAGCAGTCGGGACAGCGGGGAGACCCAGTACTTC. Translated: CASSRDSGETQYF.

The V gene is TRBV7-6, the J gene TRBJ2-5; TRBD1 matches 7 bases. Trimming removed 2 bases from V and 0 bases from J; junction bases left unmatched: 6. Germline CDR1 is SGHVS and CDR2 is FNYEAQ. There are 16 residues in the CDR3. The CDR3 here is CASSLRDRAYQETQYF. In DNA form, the CDR3 reads TGTGCCAGCAGCTTAAGGGACAGAGCGTACCAAGAGACCCAGTACTTC.

The rearrangement links TRBV25-1 to TRBJ2-5; D call uncertain. This CDR3 spans 14 amino acids. The germline gives CDR1 MGHDK, CDR2 SYGVNS. V gave up 5 bases and J gave up 0 bases, with 10 bases separating them. CDR3 DNA sequence: TGTGCCAGCAGTCATACTACTTACCAAGAGACCCAGTACTTC. It encodes CASSHTTYQETQYF.